This T cell receptor (beta chain) was sequenced during a study of beta chain features in type 1 diabetes (dated by TCRdb to between 2017 and 2018). About the study as a whole: Patients and healthy donors did not differ in mean age, gender distribution, total cell number or subset yield. A total of over 95,000,000 sorted cells were examined across all samples, and RNA yield correlated strongly with the number of cells per subset. In the study, recently diagnosed type 1 diabetes patients and matched healthy donors were compared on the TCRB repertoires of their sorted circulating CD4+ T cell subsets. Naive and central memory subsets were obtained from all 30 or so donors, but regulatory and stem cell-like memory subsets were isolated from only 8 patients and roughly 8 healthy donors. Paper-wide results and their limitations: Sequencing cDNA rather than genomic DNA could over-represent highly expressing activated cells, although activation and CD3 levels did not differ between groups. Only small numbers of individuals were included in the HLA sub-analyses, which left unresolved whether HLA type had any influence on TCRB rearrangement. The naive, central memory and regulatory TCRB repertoires appeared to resemble one another more closely among patients than among healthy donors. In all four CD4+ subsets, TCRB CDR3 length was moderately but significantly shorter in type 1 diabetes patients. Fewer insertions and more nucleotide deletions at VDJ recombination sites were observed in patients with type 1 diabetes, implying thymic rearrangement abnormalities. PCR might favor shorter templates, but patient and control samples were amplified and corrected together, so any skew would affect both groups equally.

In regard to this clone: Its antigen remains undetermined. No per-base quality is available; no much larger clone lies one base away.

The High Capacity cDNA Reverse Transcription Kit was used to reverse transcribe all of the isolated RNA, meaning that expressed TCRB transcripts were what got sequenced. Naive, central memory and regulatory T cell samples underwent deep immunoSEQ sequencing, averaging around 3.7 million total reads per sample. Sorted cells were lysed in RLT buffer, and RNA was extracted using DNase-treated RNeasy Micro or Mini kits according to cell number. Each cell subset was processed separately to prevent cross-contamination, with patient and healthy donor samples processed together. The immunoSEQ multiplex PCR was used to amplify TCRB sequences from cDNA, yielding 87-bp fragments that span the CDR3 region. Sequencing of the amplicons was done on the Illumina HiSeq platform. The authors processed their data as follows. PCR bias was corrected computationally using synthetic template baselines, and reads within Hamming distance 2 were collapsed, with unmergeable singletons discarded. By aligning reads against IMGT, V, D and J genes, CDR3 length, and insertions or deletions at six rearrangement sites were assigned. Within each subset, clonotype counts were normalized to sorted cell number, after which true diversity and Gini coefficients were computed with the tcR R package. The overlap coefficient, calculated on TCRB nucleotide sequences, was used to measure repertoire sharing. Out-of-frame TCRB sequences from naive cells were analyzed as a proxy for the pre-selection repertoire. Here the immuneACCESS table is served through TCRdb, limited to in-frame sequences with V and J called. Missing clones are a known gap in these copies; in checked studies unresolved V genes cover under half, and the rest lacks a known reason. From that table come the V and J calls and clone size; the DNA was used to work out D and trimming. A total of 350,000 to 400,000 clones appear in this sample, over 12% of them only once. The ten biggest clones cover about 0.019% of the sample.

A single peripheral blood draw of approximately 0.11 L on average was collected from each donor into heparinised tubes. Naive, central memory, regulatory and stem cell-like memory CD4+ T cells were sorted on a BD FACSAria II using a panel including CD45RO, CCR7, CD25, CD127, CD95 and CD27. Purity was above 95% for every sorted population. PBMCs were separated immediately by Lymphoprep density gradient centrifugation and were stained directly, without being cultured. So that batch effects would be minimized, each experiment stained and sorted samples in pairs, pairing one healthy donor with one patient. V loses 0 bases, J loses 4 bases, and the germline ends lie 10 bases apart. Inclusive of the bounding cysteine and phenylalanine, the CDR3 is 14 residues long. Only CDR3 DNA remains: 42 bases, in frame from the first base. CDR1 and CDR2, looked up from the germline V gene, are SGHRS and YFSETQ.

The sequence was obtained from a woman aged 18-29 years in good health. This chain joins TRBV5-1 to TRBJ1-2; too little of a D gene remains to name it. Sequencing used naive CD4+ T cells from blood. In the paper's terms, the cell subset or site label means: true naive CD4+ T cells. The sequenced DNA is TGCGCCAGCAGCTTGGAAGTACTCGGCTATGGCTACACCTTC. Protein translation: CASSLEVLGYGYTF.